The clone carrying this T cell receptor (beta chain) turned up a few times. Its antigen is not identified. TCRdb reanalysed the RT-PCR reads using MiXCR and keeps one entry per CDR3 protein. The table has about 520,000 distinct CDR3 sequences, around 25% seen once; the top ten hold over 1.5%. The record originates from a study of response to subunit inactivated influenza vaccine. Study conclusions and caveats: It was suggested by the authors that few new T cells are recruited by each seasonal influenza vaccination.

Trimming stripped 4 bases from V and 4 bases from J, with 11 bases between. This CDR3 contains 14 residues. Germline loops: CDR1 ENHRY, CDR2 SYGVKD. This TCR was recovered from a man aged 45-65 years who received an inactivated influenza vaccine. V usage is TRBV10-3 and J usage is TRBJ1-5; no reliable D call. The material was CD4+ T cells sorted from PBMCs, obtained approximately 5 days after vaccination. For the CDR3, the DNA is TGTGCCATCAGTGGGCCAGACAAGAATCAGCCCCAGCATTTT. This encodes CAISGPDKNQPQHF.